The clone carrying this T cell receptor (delta chain) was detected a few times. Germline CDR1 and CDR2: NSMFDY and ISSIKDK. CDR3 length: 17 residues. J gave up 5 bases and V 0 bases, and 14 bases lay outside the gene matches. TCRdb re-called the reads via CATT. The data show several thousand delta-chain clones, with under 50% seen just once and about 14% held by the top ten. This record comes from a study of gamma-delta chains in newborns, infants, children. The chain is built from TRAV29/DV5 and TRDJ1; 9 bases fit TRDD3. This TCR derives from a child who received the measles vaccine. The sequencing sample was made of blood. CDR3 sequence: CAASEKSTNWGKDKLIF. The CDR3 nucleotides read TGTGCAGCAAGCGAGAAAAGCACCAACTGGGGGAAGGATAAACTCATCTTT.